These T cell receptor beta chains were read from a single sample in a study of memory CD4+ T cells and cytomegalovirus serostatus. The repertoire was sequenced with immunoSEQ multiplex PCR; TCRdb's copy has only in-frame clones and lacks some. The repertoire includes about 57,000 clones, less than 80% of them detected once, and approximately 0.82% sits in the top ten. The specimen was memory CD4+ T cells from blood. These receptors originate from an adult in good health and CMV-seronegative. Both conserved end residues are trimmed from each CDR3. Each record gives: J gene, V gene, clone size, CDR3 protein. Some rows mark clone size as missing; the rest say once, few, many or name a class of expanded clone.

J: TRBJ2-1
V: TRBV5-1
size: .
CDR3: ASSAPTSGVHNEQF

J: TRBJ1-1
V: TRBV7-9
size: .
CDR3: ASSLMGNTEAF

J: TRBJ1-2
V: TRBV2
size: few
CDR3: ASSPGTQGTYGYT

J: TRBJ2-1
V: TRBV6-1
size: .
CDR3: ASRAGGGNEQF

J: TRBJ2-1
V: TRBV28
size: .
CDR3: ASSKVAGYNEQF

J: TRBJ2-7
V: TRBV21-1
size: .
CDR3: ASRGPLPAYEQY

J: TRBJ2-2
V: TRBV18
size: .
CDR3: ASSPRTSGPTGELF

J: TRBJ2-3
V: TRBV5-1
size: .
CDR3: ASSLPSGGTLDTQY

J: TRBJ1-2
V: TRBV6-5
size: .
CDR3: ASSSPGQGNYGYT

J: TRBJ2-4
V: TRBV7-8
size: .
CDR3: ASSLYPGSKNIQY

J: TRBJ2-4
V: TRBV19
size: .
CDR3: ATEDRKNIQY

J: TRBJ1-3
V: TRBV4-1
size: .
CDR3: ASSPTGARSGNTIY

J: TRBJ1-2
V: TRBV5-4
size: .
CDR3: ASSLDTGRLYGYT

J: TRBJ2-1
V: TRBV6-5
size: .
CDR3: ASNQRDYNEQF

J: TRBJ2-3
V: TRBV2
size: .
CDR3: ASSEARAQADTQY

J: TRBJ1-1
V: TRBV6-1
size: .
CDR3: ASSEGGGAF

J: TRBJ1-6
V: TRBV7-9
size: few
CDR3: ASSTVVNSPLH

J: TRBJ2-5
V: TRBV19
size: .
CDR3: ASSMGGQGWRETQY

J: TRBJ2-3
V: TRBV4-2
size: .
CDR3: ASSLQIAGGGDTQY

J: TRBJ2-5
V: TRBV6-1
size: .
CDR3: ASRFDRGFSETQY